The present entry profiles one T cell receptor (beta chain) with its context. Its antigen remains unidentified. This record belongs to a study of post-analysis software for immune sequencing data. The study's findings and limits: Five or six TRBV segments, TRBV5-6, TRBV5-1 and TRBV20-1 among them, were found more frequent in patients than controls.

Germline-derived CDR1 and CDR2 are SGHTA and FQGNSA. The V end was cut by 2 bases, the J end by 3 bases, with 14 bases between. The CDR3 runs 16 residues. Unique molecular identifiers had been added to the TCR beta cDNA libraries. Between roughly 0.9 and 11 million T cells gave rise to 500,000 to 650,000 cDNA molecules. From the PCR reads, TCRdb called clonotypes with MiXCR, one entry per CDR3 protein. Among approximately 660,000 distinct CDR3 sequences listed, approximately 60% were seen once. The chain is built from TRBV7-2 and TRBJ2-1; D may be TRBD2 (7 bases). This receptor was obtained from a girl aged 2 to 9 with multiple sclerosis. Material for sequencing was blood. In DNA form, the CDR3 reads TGTGCCAGCAGCTTAAGGTTGCGGGGGCTCTACAATGAGCAGTTCTTC. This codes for CASSLRLRGLYNEQFF.